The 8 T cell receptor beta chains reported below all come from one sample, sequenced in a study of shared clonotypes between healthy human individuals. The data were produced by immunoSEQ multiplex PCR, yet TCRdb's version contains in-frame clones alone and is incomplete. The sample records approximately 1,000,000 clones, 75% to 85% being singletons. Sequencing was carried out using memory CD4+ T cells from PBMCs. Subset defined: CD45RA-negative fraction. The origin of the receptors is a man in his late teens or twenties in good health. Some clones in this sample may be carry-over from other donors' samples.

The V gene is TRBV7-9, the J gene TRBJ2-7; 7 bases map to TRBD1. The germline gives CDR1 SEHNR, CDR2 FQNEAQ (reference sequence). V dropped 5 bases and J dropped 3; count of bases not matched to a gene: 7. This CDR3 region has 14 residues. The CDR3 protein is CASSRTGQIYEQYF. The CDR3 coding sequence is TGTGCCAGCAGCAGAACGGGACAGATCTACGAGCAGTACTTC. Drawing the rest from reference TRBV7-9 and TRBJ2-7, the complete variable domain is DTGVSQNPRHKITKRGQNVTFRCDPISEHNRLYWYRQTLGQGPEFLTYFQNEAQLEKSRLLSDRFSAERPKGSFSTLEIQRTEQGDSAMYLCASSRTGQIYEQYFGPGTRLTVT.

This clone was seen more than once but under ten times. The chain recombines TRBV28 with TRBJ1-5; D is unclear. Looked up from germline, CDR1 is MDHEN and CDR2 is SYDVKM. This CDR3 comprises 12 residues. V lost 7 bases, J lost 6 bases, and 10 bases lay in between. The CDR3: CASTQRSQPQHF. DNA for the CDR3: TGTGCCAGCACCCAAAGGAGTCAGCCCCAGCATTTT.

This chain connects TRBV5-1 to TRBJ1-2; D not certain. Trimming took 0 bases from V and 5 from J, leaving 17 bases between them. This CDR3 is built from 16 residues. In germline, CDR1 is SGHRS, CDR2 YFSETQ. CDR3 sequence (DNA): TGCGCCAGCAGCTTGGGACCGGGATCATCTCTATATGGCTACACCTTC. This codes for CASSLGPGSSLYGYTF.

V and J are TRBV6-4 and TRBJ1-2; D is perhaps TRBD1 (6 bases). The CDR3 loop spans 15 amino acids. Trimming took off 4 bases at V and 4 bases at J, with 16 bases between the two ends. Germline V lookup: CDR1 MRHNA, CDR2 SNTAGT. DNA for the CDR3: TGTGCCAGCAGTGCCCGGGGGGGGGCAGGCTATGGCTACACCTTC. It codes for CASSARGGAGYGYTF.

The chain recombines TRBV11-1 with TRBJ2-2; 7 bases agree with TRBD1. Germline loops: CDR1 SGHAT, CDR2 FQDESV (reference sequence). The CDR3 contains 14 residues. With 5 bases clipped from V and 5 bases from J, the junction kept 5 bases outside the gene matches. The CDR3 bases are TGTGCCAGCAGCCGCCCACAGGGGACCGGGGAGCTGTTTTTT. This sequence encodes CASSRPQGTGELFF.

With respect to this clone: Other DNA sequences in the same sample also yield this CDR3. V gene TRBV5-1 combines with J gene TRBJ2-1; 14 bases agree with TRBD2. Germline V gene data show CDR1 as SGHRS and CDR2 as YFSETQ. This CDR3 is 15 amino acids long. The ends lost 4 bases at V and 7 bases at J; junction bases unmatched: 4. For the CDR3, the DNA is TGCGCCAGCAGCCCCGGGACTAGCGGGAGTAATGAGCAGTTCTTC. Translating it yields CASSPGTSGSNEQFF. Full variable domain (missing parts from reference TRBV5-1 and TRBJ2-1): KAGVTQTPRYLIKTRGQQVTLSCSPISGHRSVSWYQQTPGQGLQFLFEYFSETQRNKGNFPGRFSGRQFSNSRSEMNVSTLELGDSALYLCASSPGTSGSNEQFFGPGTRLTVL.

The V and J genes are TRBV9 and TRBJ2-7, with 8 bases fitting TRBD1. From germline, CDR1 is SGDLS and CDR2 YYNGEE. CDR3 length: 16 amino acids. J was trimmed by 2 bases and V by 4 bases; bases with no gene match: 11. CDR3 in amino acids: CASSPRADRDTYEQYF. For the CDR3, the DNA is TGTGCCAGCAGCCCCCGCGCGGACAGGGATACCTACGAGCAGTACTTC.

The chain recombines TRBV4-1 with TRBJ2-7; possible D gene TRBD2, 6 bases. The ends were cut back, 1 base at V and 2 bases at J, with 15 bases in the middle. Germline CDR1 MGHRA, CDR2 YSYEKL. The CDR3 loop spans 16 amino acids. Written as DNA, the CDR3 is TGCGCCAGCAGCCAAGTAGTGAACGGAGGGCCCTACGAGCAGTACTTC. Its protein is CASSQVVNGGPYEQYF.